Sequencing of this T cell receptor beta chain was carried out in a study of shared clonotypes between healthy human individuals. Germline CDR1 SEHNR, CDR2 FQNEAQ (reference sequence). This CDR3 spans 11 amino acids. Trimming left V 8 bases short and J 5 bases short, with 10 bases between. It was CD45RO-negative cells, positively selected for CCR7, that made up naive CD8 cells, with terminally differentiated effector memory CD45RA+ cells excluded. The authors' processing: ImmunoSEQ gave junction-only sequences without quality scores, so filtering differed. Repertoires were generated with immunoSEQ multiplex PCR, while TCRdb's copy carries only in-frame clones and drops some. The D gene and trimming were derived from the DNA, and the V and J assignments and clone size from that table. The table records about 820,000 clones, almost 95% of them present only once.

This clonotype was sampled from a man aged 30-40 years in good health. The sequenced sample consisted of naive CD8+ T cells sorted from blood. The chain joins TRBV7-9 to TRBJ2-7; D ambiguous. The CDR3 DNA follows: TGTGCCAGCCGGAGTCCCCACGAGCAGTACTTC. It is translated as CASRSPHEQYF.